A single sample gave rise to the 26 T cell receptor beta chains below, sequenced in a study of T cell responses to AZD1222 COVID-19 vaccine. Sequencing was performed with immunoSEQ multiplex PCR; in TCRdb, only in-frame clones are kept and a portion is missing. The repertoire includes some 86,000 clones, around 73% of them detected once, and more than 20% sits in the top ten. Sequenced material: peripheral blood, taken on day 0 of AZD1222 vaccination. The receptors stem from an adult in good health.

This clone is a singleton in its sample. The V gene is TRBV21-1, the J gene TRBJ2-7; the DNA was not used to check the table's D call, TRBD1. TRBV21-1 counts as a pseudogene. The CDR3 is made up of 15 amino acids. CDR3: CASSSERGKSYEQYF. Written as DNA, the CDR3 is TGTGCCAGCAGCAGCGAGAGGGGGAAATCCTACGAGCAGTACTTC.

The rearrangement joins TRBV7-2 to TRBJ1-1; 9 bases are a match to TRBD1. The CDR3 covers 14 residues. Germline V gene sequence: CDR1 SGHTA, CDR2 FQGNSA. The V segment lost 2 bases and the J segment 7 bases; nucleotides outside the gene matches: 5. CDR3 sequence: CASSLTGGFGEAFF. CDR3 in DNA: TGTGCCAGCAGCTTAACAGGGGGCTTCGGTGAAGCTTTCTTT. Based on the CDR3 plus reference TRBV7-2 and TRBJ1-1, the full variable domain is GAGVSQSPSNKVTEKGKDVELRCDPISGHTALYWYRQSLGQGLEFLIYFQGNSAPDKSGLPSDRFSAERTGGSVSTLTIQRTQQEDSAVYLCASSLTGGFGEAFFGQGTRLTVV.

The chain employs TRBV5-6 and TRBJ2-7; no reliable D call. CDR1 SGHDT and CDR2 YYEEEE come from the germline V gene. With 0 bases removed from V and 6 bases from J, the gap between germline ends came to 13 bases. The CDR3 covers 14 residues. The CDR3 reads CASSLGFSLGEQYF. The CDR3 nucleotides are TGTGCCAGCAGCTTGGGGTTCAGTCTCGGCGAGCAGTACTTC. Variable domain in full (rest from reference TRBV5-6 and TRBJ2-7): DAGVTQSPTHLIKTRGQQVTLRCSPKSGHDTVSWYQQALGQGPQFIFQYYEEEERQRGNFPDRFSGHQFPNYSSELNVNALLLGDSALYLCASSLGFSLGEQYFGPGTRLTVT.

The chain couples TRBV18 to TRBJ1-2; 7 nucleotides line up with TRBD1. The germline CDR1 and CDR2 sequences are KGHSH and LQKENI. The V gene end was trimmed by 2 bases and the J gene end by 4 bases; junction bases not matched to a gene: 7. There are 15 residues in the CDR3. CDR3 in amino acids: CASSPIGQDSYGYTF. Written as DNA, the CDR3 is TGTGCCAGCTCACCAATCGGACAGGATTCCTATGGCTACACCTTC. Drawing the rest from reference TRBV18 and TRBJ1-2, the complete variable domain is NAGVMQNPRHLVRRRGQEARLRCSPMKGHSHVYWYRQLPEEGLKFMVYLQKENIIDESGMPKERFSAEFPKEGPSILRIQQVVRGDSAAYFCASSPIGQDSYGYTFGSGTRLTVV.

The count of this clone is one. This chain connects TRBV6-5 to TRBJ1-2, with TRBD1 matching over 9 bases. J was trimmed by 6 bases and V by 0 bases; bases with no gene match: 5. The germline V gene encodes CDR1 MNHEY and CDR2 SVGAGI. This CDR3 contains 15 residues. CDR3 amino acids: CASSYSSGTGHGYTF. The CDR3 bases are TGTGCCAGCAGTTACTCGAGTGGGACAGGGCATGGCTACACCTTC.

V is TRBV5-1 and J is TRBJ2-7, with D possibly being TRBD2 (6 bases). The germline V gene encodes CDR1 SGHRS and CDR2 YFSETQ. The CDR3 extends over 14 amino acids. V was clipped by 5 bases and J by 5 bases, with 17 bases between them. CDR3 DNA sequence: TGCGCCAGCAGTCGGGAGATTGCGGGGAACGAGCAGTACTTC. This translates into CASSREIAGNEQYF.

The chain is built from TRBV7-9 and TRBJ2-5; D possibly uses TRBD1 or TRBD2 (5 bases each). V was cut by 4 bases and J by 7 bases, with 13 bases left in between. The CDR3 totals 13 residues. The germline V gene encodes CDR1 SEHNR and CDR2 FQNEAQ (reference sequence). In nucleotides, the CDR3 is TGTGCCAGCAGCTGGGACCAGCGAAGGACCCAGTACTTC. This gives the protein CASSWDQRRTQYF.

This sequence joins TRBV5-6 and TRBJ2-7; D remains unclear. Trimming left V 4 bases short and J 2 bases short, with 13 bases between. CDR3 length: 14 residues. Germline V CDR1 and CDR2: SGHDT, YYEEEE. Here the CDR3 DNA reads TGTGCCAGCAGCCGACACTCCAACCCCTACGAGCAGTACTTC. This gives the protein CASSRHSNPYEQYF.

This chain joins TRBV10-3 and TRBJ2-5; D unresolved. Germline values: CDR1 ENHRY, CDR2 SYGVKD. V lost 6 bases and J 2 bases, leaving 7 bases between the germline ends. There are 12 residues in the CDR3. The CDR3 DNA reads as TGTGCCATCAGGTCGGAACAAGAGACCCAGTACTTC. It specifies CAIRSEQETQYF.

The rearrangement uses TRBV5-5 and TRBJ1-3; possible D gene TRBD1, 6 bases. Per the germline V gene, CDR1 is SGHKS and CDR2 is YYEKEE (reference sequence). The CDR3 is 18 amino acids. Trimming left V 0 bases short and J 0 bases short, with 16 bases between. The CDR3 loop reads CASSLATVRGSSGNTIYF. The CDR3 coding sequence is TGTGCCAGCAGCTTGGCTACGGTCAGGGGAAGCTCTGGAAACACCATATATTTT. The whole variable domain, remainder taken from reference TRBV5-5 and TRBJ1-3, is DAGVTQSPTHLIKTRGQQVTLRCSPISGHKSVSWYQQVLGQGPQFIFQYYEKEERGRGNFPDRFSARQFPNYSSELNVNALLLGDSALYLCASSLATVRGSSGNTIYFGEGSWLTVV.

The rearrangement joins TRBV11-2 to TRBJ2-1; D possibly corresponds to TRBD1 (5 bases). V lost 1 base and J 0 bases, leaving 13 bases between the germline ends. The CDR3 sequence is 17 residues long. CDR1 and CDR2 (germline): SGHAT, FQNNGV. CDR3 DNA sequence: TGTGCCAGCAGCTTAGCTAGGGGCCTGAGCTCCTACAATGAGCAGTTCTTC. This encodes CASSLARGLSSYNEQFF.

The gene calls are TRBV10-2 and TRBJ2-7, with a weak D call TRBD1 (5 bases). Germline V gene data show CDR1 as WSHSY and CDR2 as SAAADI. The CDR3 extends over 13 amino acids. Deletions cut 1 base from V and 4 bases from J, with 8 bases between. The CDR3 DNA sequence: TGCGCCAGCAGTGAGTATAGGGGATACGAGCAGTACTTC. Encoded protein: CASSEYRGYEQYF.

The CDR3 nucleotides are TGTGCCAGCAGCGTAGGACAGCGCTCCTACGAGCAGTACTTC. Its translation: CASSVGQRSYEQYF. The chain combines TRBV5-4 with TRBJ2-7, with D perhaps matching TRBD1 (6 bases). This CDR3 has 14 amino acids. Trimming left V 4 bases short and J 0 bases short, with 11 bases between. The germline CDR1 and CDR2 sequences are SGHNT and YYREEE (reference sequence).

This sequence joins TRBV7-2 and TRBJ2-1; D possibly corresponds to TRBD2 (5 bases). The CDR3 has 16 residues. Germline loops: CDR1 SGHTA, CDR2 FQGNSA. V shed 5 bases and J shed 4 bases, with 18 bases lying between them. The CDR3 coding sequence is TGTGCCAGCAGCAACGGGGATGCAATGGGTTACAATGAGCAGTTCTTC. Residues: CASSNGDAMGYNEQFF.

This clone was picked up a small number of times. The rearrangement uses TRBV6-4 and TRBJ1-6; TRBD1 aligns across 9 bases. The germline V gene has CDR1 MRHNA and CDR2 SNTAGT. Trimming cost V 0 bases and J 6 bases; bases outside gene matches: 0. The CDR3 is 15 residues long. The CDR3 is CASSDSTGGNSPLHF. The DNA for the CDR3 is TGTGCCAGCAGTGACTCGACAGGGGGTAATTCACCCCTCCACTTT.

This chain links TRBV18 with TRBJ1-1; D gene ambiguous. The CDR3 sequence is 14 residues long. V lost 3 bases, J lost 1 base, and 9 bases lay in between. From germline, CDR1 is KGHSH and CDR2 LQKENI. The CDR3 region has the DNA TGTGCCAGCTCACCGGCGGGCCGGAACACTGAAGCTTTCTTT. Residues: CASSPAGRNTEAFF.

The rearrangement links TRBV3-1 (or the pseudogene TRBV3-2) to TRBJ2-7; tentatively, D is TRBD2 (5 bases). This CDR3 comprises 17 residues. Trimming pared 0 bases from V and 2 bases from J, leaving 17 bases between. CDR1 and CDR2 from the germline V gene are LGHDT and YNNKEL (reference sequence). Here the CDR3 reads CASSQDPAAGLTYEQYF. The CDR3 coding sequence is TGTGCCAGCAGCCAAGATCCCGCCGCGGGCCTTACCTACGAGCAGTACTTC.

The V call is TRBV5-1, the J call TRBJ2-1; 9 bases are shared with TRBD2. The CDR3 consists of 16 residues. V shed 4 bases and J 5 bases; nucleotides not matched to a gene: 10. Germline values: CDR1 SGHRS, CDR2 YFSETQ. CDR3 nucleotides: TGCGCCAGCAGCCAAATACCCGGGACTAGCCACAATGAGCAGTTCTTC. Its translation: CASSQIPGTSHNEQFF.

This sequence joins TRBV5-1 and TRBJ2-1; 9 bases are a match to TRBD1. Per the germline V gene, CDR1 is SGHRS and CDR2 is YFSETQ. Unmatched junction bases numbered 7, after V lost 0 bases and J lost 9 bases. The CDR3 consists of 15 residues. CDR3 sequence: CASSLEGQGYAEQFF. The DNA for the CDR3 is TGCGCCAGCAGCTTGGAAGGACAGGGGTATGCTGAGCAGTTCTTC.

This chain connects TRBV10-3 to TRBJ2-5, with 10 bases fitting TRBD2. J gave up 2 bases and V 4 bases, and 1 base lay outside the gene matches. Germline values: CDR1 ENHRY, CDR2 SYGVKD. CDR3 length: 14 residues. The CDR3: CAISASGGQETQYF. CDR3 coding DNA: TGTGCCATCAGTGCTAGCGGGGGACAAGAGACCCAGTACTTC.

This clone has only a few counts. The chain links TRBV7-5 to TRBJ2-1. TRBV7-5 constitutes a pseudogene. The CDR3 is 16 residues long. The CDR3 bases are TGTGTCAGAAGCTTAGTCCCGGGCTGCTCCTACAATGAGCAGTTCTTC. It is translated as CVRSLVPGCSYNEQFF.

This clone has a handful of counts. The chain is built from TRBV5-5 and TRBJ1-1, with a tentative D call TRBD1 (5 bases). Germline V gene sequence: CDR1 SGHKS, CDR2 YYEKEE (reference sequence). CDR3 length: 13 residues. Trimming took off 4 bases at V and 8 bases at J, with 15 bases between the two ends. Written as DNA, the CDR3 is TGTGCCAGCAGCCGCCTAGATGGACAAGAAGCTTTCTTT. Translation gives CASSRLDGQEAFF.

The chain couples TRBV12-3 or TRBV12-4 to TRBJ2-7; 7 bases line up with TRBD1. With V trimmed by 6 bases and J by 6 bases, 8 bases remained unmatched. This CDR3 region has 13 residues. The CDR3 DNA follows: TGTGCCAGCAGCGGACAGGAGGTGGCCGAGCAGTACTTC. This codes for CASSGQEVAEQYF.

The rearrangement uses TRBV6-5 and TRBJ2-7, with 7 bases matching TRBD2. Germline trimming cut 6 bases from V and 5 bases from J; bases unmatched to any gene: 7. This CDR3 has 13 amino acids. The germline CDR1 and CDR2 sequences are MNHEY and SVGAGI. CDR3 residues: CASRRLAGDEQYF. Written as DNA, the CDR3 is TGTGCCAGCAGGAGGCTGGCGGGGGACGAGCAGTACTTC.

V and J are TRBV5-1 and TRBJ1-2; D possibly corresponds to TRBD1 (6 bases). The CDR3 contains 13 residues. Germline V CDR1 and CDR2: SGHRS, YFSETQ. With 4 bases removed from V and 2 bases from J, the gap between germline ends came to 9 bases. Here the CDR3 reads CASSPDRNYGYTF. CDR3 in DNA: TGCGCCAGCAGCCCGGACAGAAACTATGGCTACACCTTC.

J is TRBJ2-1 and V is TRBV23-1; TRBD1 matches at 11 bases. TRBV23-1 is an ORF; its function is uncertain. The CDR3 has 15 residues. V gave up 6 bases and J gave up 7 bases; unmatched junction bases: 8. Here the CDR3 DNA reads TGCGCCAGCAGACTAAGGACAGGGGGCTGGAATGAGCAGTTCTTC. Translating it yields CASRLRTGGWNEQFF.